The source of this TCR beta chain is a study of OX40 agonist ivuxolimab in advanced cancers. With respect to the entire study: Ivuxolimab was a fully human IgG2 agonistic monoclonal antibody targeting the costimulatory receptor OX40 (CD134). Intravenous ivuxolimab was administered to patients every 2 weeks at six dose levels: 0.01, 0.1, 0.3, 1.5, 3 and 10 mg/kg. Among the 50 to 55 dose-escalation patients, some 20 had hepatocellular carcinoma, 15 or so melanoma, 9 renal cell carcinoma and 9 head and neck cancer. The dose-escalation cohort was approximately 83% male with a mean age of approximately 60 years, ranging from roughly 23 to 85. Patients were allowed to have had prior anti-PD-1, anti-PD-L1 or anti-CTLA-4 therapy, and approximately 39% of the dose-escalation patients had been treated with checkpoint inhibitors. Partial responses were achieved by three dose-escalation patients, of whom one had hepatocellular carcinoma and two had cutaneous melanoma. The point of sequencing TCRbeta in the periphery was to test whether ivuxolimab changed TCR sequence diversity and drove clonal T-cell expansion. The paper covers the monotherapy dose-escalation part of the phase I ivuxolimab trial, which included N ≈ 54 patients. Results the study describes overall, beyond this receptor: On average, CD8+ T cells showed more expanded clones than CD4+ T cells after ivuxolimab. In partial responders in the 0.1-3.0 mg/kg groups, normalized peripheral clonal expansion was found to be among the lowest, especially among CD8+ T cells. Low levels of normalized T-cell clonal expansion were also seen in some patients who did not respond. Which antigens the clonally expanded peripheral T cells were specific for was not determined. At doses of 0.1 to 3.0 mg/kg, clonal expansion of both CD4+ and CD8+ T cells in blood was seen between baseline and week 6.

The trial excluded patients who had a history of autoimmune disease or were on systemic immunosuppression. Peripheral blood for TCR sequencing was collected from all dose cohorts at baseline, on cycle 4 day 1, and on cycle 7 day 1. Samples were obtained from an open-label, multicenter, first-in-human phase I dose-escalation trial of ivuxolimab. The trial enrolled adults with locally advanced or metastatic head and neck squamous cell, hepatocellular, melanoma or renal cell carcinoma. Before TCR sequencing, CD4+ and CD8+ T cells were separately sorted from peripheral blood. The germline V gene (reference sequence) supplies CDR1 LNHDA and CDR2 SQIVND. Its CDR3 holds 11 amino acids, cysteine through phenylalanine. Only CDR3 DNA is held: 33 bases, read in frame from base 1. V is cut by 9 bases and J by 13 bases, and the space between the germline ends is 16 bases. A remark on this clone: Its cognate antigen has yet to be identified. Base qualities were left out, and no much larger clone turns up one base away.

For sequencing of the TCRbeta CDR3 region, genomic DNA was extracted from the sorted cells. TCRbeta CDR3 regions were sequenced using the immunoSEQ Assay. In its TCRdb copy, this immuneACCESS table keeps in-frame sequences only and misses some clones. Where compared with another copy, unresolved V genes explain less than half of these, and the others have no known cause. The sample table records roughly 75,000 clones; about 92% of these occur just once. The ten largest clones capture about 0.4% of the sample. The material sequenced was CD4+ or CD8+ T cells sorted from blood, taken in a trial of the OX40 agonist ivuxolimab. The TCR sequence derives from an adult with an advanced solid tumor such as melanoma, head and neck, liver or kidney cancer. The rearrangement joined TRBV19 to TRBJ2-1; a tentative D match to TRBD2 spans 6 bases. The CDR3 reads CASLKLAEQFF. The nucleotides are TGTGCCAGCCTCAAACTAGCCGAACAGTTCTTC. Supplemented by the reference TRBV19 and TRBJ2-1 proteins around the CDR3, the complete variable domain is DGGITQSPKYLFRKEGQNVTLSCEQNLNHDAMYWYRQDPGQGLRLIYYSQIVNDFQKGDIAEGYSVSREKKESFPLTVTSAQKNPTAFYLCASLKLAEQFFGPGTRLTVL.